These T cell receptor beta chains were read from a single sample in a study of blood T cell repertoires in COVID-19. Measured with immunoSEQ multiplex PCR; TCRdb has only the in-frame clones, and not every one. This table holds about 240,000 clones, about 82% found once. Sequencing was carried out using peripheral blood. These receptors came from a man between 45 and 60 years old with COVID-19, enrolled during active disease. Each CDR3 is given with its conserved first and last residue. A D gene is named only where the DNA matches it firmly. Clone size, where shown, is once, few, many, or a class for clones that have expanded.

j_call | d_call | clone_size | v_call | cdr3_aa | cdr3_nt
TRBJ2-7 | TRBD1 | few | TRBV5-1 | CASSSGTGRVGEQYF | TGCGCCAGCAGCTCCGGGACAGGGAGAGTGGGTGAGCAGTACTTC
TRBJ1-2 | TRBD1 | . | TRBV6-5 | CASSSRTGRDYGYTF | TGTGCCAGCAGTTCCCGGACAGGCCGAGACTATGGCTACACCTTC
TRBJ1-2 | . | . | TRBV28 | CASNTGTYNANGYTF | TGTGCCAGCAACACCGGGACATACAACGCTAATGGCTACACCTTC
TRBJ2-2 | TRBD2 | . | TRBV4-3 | CASSQDGTSGGLAGELFF | TGCGCCAGCAGCCAAGATGGGACTAGCGGGGGGCTGGCCGGGGAGCTGTTTTTT
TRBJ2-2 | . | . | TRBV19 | CASSRRDPNTGELFF | TGTGCCAGTAGTAGGCGGGACCCGAACACCGGGGAGCTGTTTTTT
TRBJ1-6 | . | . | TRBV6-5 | CASSTRTEGSPLHF | TGTGCCAGCAGTACACGGACAGAAGGTTCACCCCTCCACTTT
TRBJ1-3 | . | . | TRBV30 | CASASNPGNTIYF | TGTGCCAGCGCAAGTAACCCTGGAAACACCATATATTTT
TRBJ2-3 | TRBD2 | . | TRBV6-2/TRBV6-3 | CASSWSGGTDTQYF | TGTGCCAGCAGTTGGAGCGGGGGCACAGATACGCAGTATTTT
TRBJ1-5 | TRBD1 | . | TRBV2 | CASRTTGGALAQHF | TGTGCCAGCAGGACGACAGGGGGAGCCTTGGCCCAGCATTTT
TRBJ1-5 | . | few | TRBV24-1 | CATSVSGSGQPQHF | TGTGCCACCAGTGTATCAGGGTCGGGTCAGCCCCAGCATTTT
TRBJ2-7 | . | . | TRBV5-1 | CASSLGVSYEQYF | TGCGCCAGCAGCTTAGGGGTATCTTACGAGCAGTACTTC
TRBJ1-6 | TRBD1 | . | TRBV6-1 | CASSEATGEGNSPLHF | TGTGCCAGCAGTGAAGCGACAGGGGAAGGTAATTCACCCCTCCACTTT
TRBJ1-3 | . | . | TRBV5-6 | CASRRGGLTGNTIYF | TGTGCCAGCCGCAGAGGAGGGCTGACCGGAAACACCATATATTTT
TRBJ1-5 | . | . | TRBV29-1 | CSVSRGVNQPQHF | TGCAGCGTATCGCGGGGGGTCAATCAGCCCCAGCATTTT
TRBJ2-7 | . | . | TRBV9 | CASSPSTVSYEQYF | TGTGCCAGCAGCCCCTCGACAGTTTCCTACGAGCAGTACTTC
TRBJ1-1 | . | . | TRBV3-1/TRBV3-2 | CASSLGGVNTEAFF | TGTGCCAGCAGCCTGGGCGGGGTGAACACTGAAGCTTTCTTT
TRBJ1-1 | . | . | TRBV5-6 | CASSRNRFMNTEAFF | TGTGCCAGCAGCAGGAACAGGTTTATGAACACTGAAGCTTTCTTT
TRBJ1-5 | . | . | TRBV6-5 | CASSYVQGPNQPQHF | TGTGCCAGCAGTTACGTACAGGGCCCCAATCAGCCCCAGCATTTT
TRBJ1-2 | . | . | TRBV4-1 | CASSHSNGYTF | TGCGCCAGCAGCCATTCTAATGGCTACACCTTC
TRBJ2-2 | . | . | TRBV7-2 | CASSLNGGNTGELFF | TGTGCCAGCAGCTTAAACGGGGGGAACACCGGGGAGCTGTTTTTT
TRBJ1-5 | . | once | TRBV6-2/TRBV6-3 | CASSYSRTGSQRGQPQHF | TGTGCCAGCAGTTACTCCCGTACAGGGAGTCAGAGAGGTCAGCCCCAGCATTTT
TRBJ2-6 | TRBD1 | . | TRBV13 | CASSSGQVSGANVLTF | TGTGCCAGCAGCTCAGGACAGGTCTCTGGGGCCAACGTCCTGACTTTC
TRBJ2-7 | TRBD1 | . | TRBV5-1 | CASSPPVGGMAYEQYF | TGCGCCAGCAGCCCACCCGTAGGGGGCATGGCCTACGAGCAGTACTTC
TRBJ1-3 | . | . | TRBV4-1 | CASSQDRDLRGNTIYF | TGCGCCAGCAGCCAAGACCGGGATCTGAGAGGAAACACCATATATTTT
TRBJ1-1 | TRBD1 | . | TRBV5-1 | CASTQDRGNNEAFF | TGCGCCAGCACCCAGGACAGGGGGAATAATGAAGCTTTCTTT
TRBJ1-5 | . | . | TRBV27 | CASSLAGYSNQPQHF | TGTGCCAGCAGTTTAGCAGGGTATAGCAATCAGCCCCAGCATTTT
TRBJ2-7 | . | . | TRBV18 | CASSPGADSSYEQYF | TGTGCCAGCTCACCCGGAGCAGACAGTTCCTACGAGCAGTACTTC
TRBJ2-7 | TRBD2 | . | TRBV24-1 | CATSHSGGREQYF | TGTGCCACCAGCCACTCGGGAGGGCGCGAGCAGTACTTC
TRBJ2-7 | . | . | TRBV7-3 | CAPSQGLYYEQYF | TGTGCCCCCAGCCAGGGGCTTTACTACGAGCAGTACTTC
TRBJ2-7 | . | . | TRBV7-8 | CASSLVGSGTFSYEQYF | TGTGCCAGCAGCTTAGTGGGATCCGGGACATTCTCCTACGAGCAGTACTTC
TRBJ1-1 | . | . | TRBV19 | CARVEGVRGNNPEAFF | TGTGCCAGAGTGGAAGGGGTACGCGGGAATAACCCTGAAGCTTTCTTT
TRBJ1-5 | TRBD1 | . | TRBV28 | CASSRDSARSNQPQHF | TGTGCCAGCAGTCGGGACAGCGCTCGGAGCAATCAGCCCCAGCATTTT
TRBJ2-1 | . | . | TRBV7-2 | CASGPGSYNEQFF | TGTGCCAGCGGCCCGGGCTCCTACAATGAGCAGTTCTTC
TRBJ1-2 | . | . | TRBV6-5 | CASSYSTGHGYTF | TGTGCCAGCAGTTACTCCACAGGGCATGGCTACACCTTC
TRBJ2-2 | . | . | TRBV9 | CASSVGGDTGELFF | TGTGCCAGCAGCGTTGGAGGGGACACCGGGGAGCTGTTTTTT
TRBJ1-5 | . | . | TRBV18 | CASSPDRLVGNQPQHF | TGTGCCAGCTCACCAGACAGGCTGGTAGGCAATCAGCCCCAGCATTTT